This T cell receptor beta chain was recorded in a study of cytomegalovirus exposure and HLA in healthy donors. Overall study: Previous work identified roughly 110 million unique TCR beta sequences from 150 million to 200 million T cells. HLA-typed donors were the source of some 80 million unique TCRs, which an early data release held.

When sampled, the donors appeared nominally healthy, though they likely had unrecorded immune exposures. The V end was cut by 0 bases, the J end by 3 bases, with 12 bases between. Germline V CDR1 and CDR2: LGHNA, YNFKEQ. CDR3 size: 17 residues. This clone occurred once. PCR used 60 Vbeta primers and 13 Jbeta primers. Sequencing was performed with immunoSEQ multiplex PCR; in TCRdb, only in-frame clones are kept and a portion is missing. The table lists approximately 110,000 clones, almost 70% of them singletons. The sample consisted of PBMCs. The sequence came from a young man in good health and CMV-seronegative. The V call is TRBV4-2, the J call TRBJ1-6; no definite D call. The CDR3 region is CASSQDGNRGYNSPLHF. The DNA for the CDR3 is TGTGCCAGCAGCCAAGATGGTAATCGGGGCTATAATTCACCCCTCCACTTT.